The rows below give T cell receptor beta chains drawn from one sample of a study of T-cell memory formation after mild COVID-19. From the 5' RACE reads, TCRdb called clonotypes with MiXCR, one entry per CDR3 protein. The table has under 250,000 distinct CDR3 sequences, about 16% seen once; the top ten hold around 2.2%. Sequences were obtained from PBMCs or a T cell subset sorted from them (not recorded which). These receptors were collected from an adult woman who had mild COVID-19 (a few samples of this study predate the infection). Cell type and time point are not known. CDR3s include the opening cysteine and the closing phenylalanine or tryptophan. D genes are given only for firm matches. Not every row has a clone size; where given, it reads once, few, many or a size class.

>many|-|TRBV7-3|TRBJ2-1
CASSVSGYNEQFF
TGTGCCAGCAGCGTTAGCGGTTACAATGAGCAGTTCTTC
>-|TRBD1|TRBV5-1|TRBJ2-3
CASSSGQGGDTQYF
TGCGCCAGCAGCTCGGGACAGGGAGGAGATACGCAGTATTTT
>many|TRBD1|TRBV12-3/TRBV12-4|TRBJ1-5
CASSPGQGYQPQHF
TGTGCCAGCAGTCCCGGACAGGGATATCAGCCCCAGCATTTT
>few|-|TRBV18|TRBJ2-1
CASSPLQGSSYNEQFF
TGTGCCAGCTCACCACTCCAGGGTAGCTCCTACAATGAGCAGTTCTTC
>many|TRBD2|TRBV12-3/TRBV12-4|TRBJ2-2
CASSRAGGNTGELFF
TGTGCCAGCAGTCGAGCGGGGGGGAACACCGGGGAGCTGTTTTTT
>few|-|TRBV24-1|TRBJ2-1
CATSDSWTRYNEQFF
TGTGCCACCAGTGATTCATGGACACGTTACAATGAGCAGTTCTTC
>many|-|TRBV7-8|TRBJ2-1
CASSLDYLASTYNEQFF
TGTGCCAGCAGCCTGGACTACCTAGCTTCCACCTACAATGAGCAGTTCTTC
>-|-|TRBV4-1|TRBJ1-2
CASSQEAFYGYTF
TGCGCCAGCAGCCAGGAGGCCTTCTATGGCTACACCTTC
>-|-|TRBV10-3|TRBJ2-5
CATDSSGLETQYF
TGTGCCACCGATAGTTCAGGGCTAGAGACCCAGTACTTC
>many|-|TRBV3-1|TRBJ2-1
CASSLLWTGHNEQFF
TGTGCCAGCAGTTTACTTTGGACGGGTCACAATGAGCAGTTCTTC
>-|-|TRBV25-1|TRBJ2-5
CASSESPGAGETQYF
TGTGCCAGCAGTGAATCCCCAGGGGCGGGAGAGACCCAGTACTTC
>few|-|TRBV24-1|TRBJ2-5
CATSGAVQETQYF
TGTGCCACCAGTGGCGCTGTCCAAGAGACCCAGTACTTC
>-|-|TRBV5-4|TRBJ2-6
CASLPTGANVLTF
TGTGCCTCCCTTCCGACTGGGGCCAACGTCCTGACTTTC
>-|TRBD1|TRBV18|TRBJ2-5
CASSHRDSHQETQYF
TGTGCCAGCTCACACCGGGACAGCCATCAAGAGACCCAGTACTTC
>once|-|TRBV7-2|TRBJ1-5
CASSSGQPQQF
TGTGCCAGCAGCTCGGGCCAGCCCCAGCAATTT
>-|TRBD2|TRBV28|TRBJ2-1
CASSSSRSGDYNEQFF
TGTGCCAGCAGCTCTAGTCGGAGCGGGGACTACAATGAGCAGTTCTTC
>few|TRBD1|TRBV27|TRBJ1-6
CASSLIGGRLSTHNSPLHF
TGTGCCAGCAGTTTAATAGGGGGCCGCCTTAGTACGCATAATTCACCCCTCCACTTT
>few|-|TRBV5-4|TRBJ2-4
CASSLDGGANIQYF
TGTGCCAGCAGCTTGGATGGAGGGGCAAACATTCAGTACTTC
>-|-|TRBV5-1|TRBJ1-1
CASSSQLHTEAFF
TGCGCCAGCAGCTCACAGCTCCACACTGAAGCTTTCTTT
>few|-|TRBV20-1|TRBJ1-5
CSASSGSNQPQHF
TGCAGTGCAAGCAGTGGTAGCAATCAGCCCCAGCATTTT
>-|TRBD1|TRBV7-7|TRBJ2-5
CASSQTGAQETQYF
TGTGCCAGCAGCCAGACAGGGGCGCAAGAGACCCAGTACTTC
>few|-|TRBV5-1|TRBJ2-5
CASSLELARETQYF
TGCGCCAGCAGCTTGGAGCTAGCAAGGGAGACCCAGTACTTC
>few|-|TRBV7-2|TRBJ1-6
CASSADSPNSPLHF
TGTGCCAGCAGCGCGGACAGTCCGAATTCACCCCTCCACTTT
>-|-|TRBV12-3/TRBV12-4|TRBJ2-7
CASRGIPKEQYF
TGTGCCAGCCGTGGAATTCCGAAAGAGCAGTACTTC
>few|-|TRBV9|TRBJ2-1
CASSVLSGRGYNEQFF
TGTGCCAGCAGCGTACTCTCCGGCAGGGGATACAATGAGCAGTTCTTC
>-|-|TRBV7-2|TRBJ2-3
CASSDQVRSTDTQYF
TGTGCCAGCAGCGATCAGGTGCGAAGCACAGATACGCAGTATTTT
>-|TRBD1|TRBV25-1|TRBJ2-1
CASSTGQGGDEQFF
TGTGCCAGCTCTACGGGACAGGGGGGCGATGAGCAGTTCTTC
>few|-|TRBV29-1|TRBJ1-2
CSVDRDGRGYTF
TGCAGCGTTGACCGGGACGGGAGGGGCTACACCTTC
>-|TRBD1|TRBV12-3/TRBV12-4|TRBJ1-2
CASSLRVRTGDGYTF
TGTGCCAGCAGTTTAAGGGTACGGACAGGGGATGGCTACACCTTC
>-|-|TRBV3-1|TRBJ1-1
CASSQGQGIDGTEAFF
TGTGCCAGCAGCCAAGGGCAGGGGATCGATGGCACTGAAGCTTTCTTT
>-|TRBD2|TRBV30|TRBJ2-3
CAWSRSLAGADTQYF
TGTGCCTGGAGTAGGTCGCTAGCGGGAGCAGATACGCAGTATTTT